This TCR beta chain was observed in a study (dated by TCRdb to between 2021 and 2024). About this clone: Its antigen remains undetermined. Within one base of it there is no much larger clone, and no base qualities were kept.

Per the germline V gene (reference sequence), SGHNT is the CDR1 and YYREEE is the CDR2. The CDR3 goes from the cysteine to the phenylalanine over 13 residues. Just the 39-base CDR3 DNA is kept, in frame starting at base 1. Between the V and J ends, shortened by 4 bases and 1 base respectively, the junction contains 8 bases. Here is what the overall study found, with its caveats: According to the authors, more investigation is needed, including longitudinal sampling and evaluation of a control group.

Survey-level sequencing on the immunoSEQ platform was used to profile the TCR beta chain repertoires. In the authors' own workflow: Repertoire diversity was quantified by the inverse Simpson index, and CDR3 amino acid length spectratypes and V-J pairing frequencies were compared. TCR beta CDR3 sequences were matched against VDJdb to annotate clonotypes specific to SARS-CoV-2, CMV, influenza A and EBV. In its TCRdb copy, this immuneACCESS table keeps in-frame sequences only and misses some clones. Where compared with another copy, unresolved V genes explain less than half of these, and the others have no known cause. V and J calls and clone size are as listed in that table; D and trimming were resolved from the DNA. This sample is represented by approximately 70,000 clones; 93% of them were singletons. Roughly 4.5% of the sample comes from the top ten. PBMCs were separated from peripheral blood, and TCR beta sequencing was performed on genomic DNA obtained from unsorted PBMCs.

This receptor was identified in a man aged 40-55 years with rheumatoid arthritis. The sample consisted of PBMCs. Recombination connected TRBV5-4 to TRBJ1-1; no D gene call is confident. The nucleotide sequence reads as follows: TGTGCCAGCAGCCTCATCCCGAACACTGAAGCTTTCTTT. Its product reads: CASSLIPNTEAFF. Outside the CDR3, residues come from the reference TRBV5-4 and TRBJ1-1 proteins, so the full variable domain is: ETGVTQSPTHLIKTRGQQVTLRCSSQSGHNTVSWYQQALGQGPQFIFQYYREEENGRGNFPPRFSGLQFPNYSSELNVNALELDDSALYLCASSLIPNTEAFFGQGTRLTVV.